A single sample gave rise to the 22 T cell receptor beta chains below, sequenced in a study of post-analysis software for immune sequencing data. These TCRs' antigens remain unknown. TCR beta cDNA libraries included unique molecular identifiers. TCRdb ran MiXCR on the PCR reads and lists one entry per CDR3 protein. The sample carries 650,000 to 850,000 distinct CDR3 sequences, 53% recorded once. Findings and limits, study-wide: Comparison of patients with controls showed five TRBV segments more frequent in patients, TRBV5-6, TRBV5-1 and TRBV20-1 among them.

The sequenced sample was blood. Every receptor here comes from a girl aged 5-17 years with multiple sclerosis.

The chain uses TRBV5-1 and TRBJ2-7; D is perhaps TRBD2 (6 bases). The CDR3 is 14 residues long. Trimming cost V 2 bases and J 3 bases, with 12 bases left between them. Germline CDR1 and CDR2: SGHRS and YFSETQ. DNA for the CDR3: TGCGCCAGCAGCTTCCACGGGAGAAACTACGAGCAGTACTTC. This codes for CASSFHGRNYEQYF. Full variable domain (rest looked up from reference TRBV5-1 and TRBJ2-7): KAGVTQTPRYLIKTRGQQVTLSCSPISGHRSVSWYQQTPGQGLQFLFEYFSETQRNKGNFPGRFSGRQFSNSRSEMNVSTLELGDSALYLCASSFHGRNYEQYFGPGTRLTVT.

The V gene is TRBV29-1, the J gene TRBJ1-5; D uncertain. V lost 3 bases to trimming and J lost 1 base, with 7 bases between them. The CDR3 totals 13 residues. Germline assignment: CDR1 SQVTM and CDR2 ANQGSEA. CDR3 region: CSVEGRSNQPQHF. DNA for the CDR3: TGCAGCGTTGAGGGAAGAAGCAATCAGCCCCAGCATTTT.

The chain is built from TRBV28 and TRBJ2-1; 10 bases map to TRBD2. Germline-derived CDR1 and CDR2 are MDHEN and SYDVKM. J lost 8 bases, V lost 5 bases, and 9 bases had no gene match. This CDR3 contains 15 residues. The CDR3 bases are TGTGCCAGCAGTCCAAGGCTAGCGGGGGTGGATGAGCAGTTCTTC. Protein sequence: CASSPRLAGVDEQFF.

J is TRBJ2-1 and V is TRBV5-1; unclear D gene. Germline V gene sequence: CDR1 SGHRS, CDR2 YFSETQ. CDR3 length: 13 amino acids. V was cut by 4 bases and J by 12 bases, with 17 bases left in between. The CDR3 loop reads CASSLERKFVQFF. CDR3 DNA sequence: TGCGCCAGCAGCCTAGAACGTAAATTTGTGCAGTTCTTC.

This clonotype was detected only a few times. V gene TRBV10-3 combines with J gene TRBJ2-5; D is perhaps TRBD1 (5 bases). Germline values: CDR1 ENHRY, CDR2 SYGVKD. The CDR3 runs to 13 residues. With 8 bases removed from V and 5 bases from J, the gap between germline ends came to 15 bases. The CDR3 nucleotides are TGTGCCATCCAGGGAAGTCTAGGGGAGACCCAGTACTTC. Its protein product is CAIQGSLGETQYF.

The gene calls are TRBV10-3 and TRBJ2-7; 12 bases fit TRBD1. V was pared by 4 bases and J by 6 bases, with 4 bases of the junction left unmatched. This CDR3 has 14 residues. Germline CDR1 is ENHRY and CDR2 is SYGVKD. The CDR3 here is CAISAGQGASEQYF. In DNA form, the CDR3 reads TGTGCCATCAGTGCGGGACAGGGGGCATCCGAGCAGTACTTC.

The chain joins TRBV29-1 to TRBJ2-7, with 7 bases matching TRBD1. The germline V gene has CDR1 SQVTM and CDR2 ANQGSEA. The CDR3 has 13 residues. The junction had 9 bases not matched to a gene; V was cut back by 4 bases and J by 6 bases. The CDR3 protein is CSVARTGLAEQYF. Written as DNA, the CDR3 is TGCAGCGTTGCCCGGACAGGATTGGCCGAGCAGTACTTC.

The V and J genes are TRBV12-5 and TRBJ1-2; 8 nucleotides line up with TRBD1. The germline V gene has CDR1 LGHNT and CDR2 FRNRAP. This CDR3 has 15 residues. With V trimmed by 1 base and J by 1 base, 2 bases remained unmatched. CDR3 amino acids: CASGLADRVNYGYTF. CDR3 DNA: TGTGCTAGTGGTTTGGCGGACAGGGTTAACTATGGCTACACCTTC.

The rearrangement links TRBV5-8 to TRBJ2-1; perhaps TRBD1 as D (6 bases). V shed 3 bases and J shed 8 bases, with 9 bases lying between them. Germline V lookup: CDR1 SGHTS, CDR2 YDEGEE. The CDR3 extends over 12 amino acids. CDR3 nucleotide sequence: TGTGCCAGCAGCTGGACAGTCTATGAGCAGTTCTTC. Amino acids: CASSWTVYEQFF.

This clonotype was picked up many times. The chain joins TRBV29-1 to TRBJ2-5; D gene ambiguous. The V gene lost 1 base and the J gene lost 5 bases, with 5 bases spanning the gap. CDR1 SQVTM and CDR2 ANQGSEA come from the germline V gene. This CDR3 contains 11 residues. The CDR3 nucleotides read TGCAGCGTTGAAGGGGGTGAGACCCAGTACTTC. Protein product: CSVEGGETQYF.

V is TRBV2 and J is TRBJ2-7, with D uncertain. The CDR3 totals 13 residues. V was clipped by 7 bases and J by 4 bases, with 14 bases between them. The germline V gene has CDR1 SNHLY and CDR2 FYNNEI. Here the CDR3 DNA reads TGTGCCAGCACCAAGGACGGAACATACGAGCAGTACTTC. Protein sequence: CASTKDGTYEQYF. The full variable domain, its missing parts supplied by reference TRBV2 and TRBJ2-7, is EPEVTQTPSHQVTQMGQEVILRCVPISNHLYFYWYRQILGQKVEFLVSFYNNEISEKSEIFDDQFSVERPDGSNFTLKIRSTKLEDSAMYFCASTKDGTYEQYFGPGTRLTVT.

CDR3 nucleotides: TGTGCCAGCAGACCACATAGCGTATCCTACAATGAGCAGTTCTTC. Its protein product is CASRPHSVSYNEQFF. The V gene is TRBV6-4, the J gene TRBJ2-1; D may be TRBD2 (5 bases). Germline V gene sequence: CDR1 MRHNA, CDR2 SNTAGT. V was shortened by 6 bases and J by 1 base, with 13 bases between the two germline ends. The CDR3 loop spans 15 amino acids.

This chain uses TRBV2 with TRBJ1-2; the match to TRBD1 covers 7 bases. The germline CDR1 and CDR2 sequences are SNHLY and FYNNEI. CDR3 length: 15 residues. V lost 6 bases, J lost 5 bases, and 12 bases stayed unmatched. Here the CDR3 reads CASRGQGRRGYGYTF. The CDR3 region has the DNA TGTGCCAGCAGGGGCCAAGGGCGCAGGGGGTATGGCTACACCTTC.

The V gene is TRBV12-3 or TRBV12-4, the J gene TRBJ2-7; D may be TRBD2 (5 bases). The J call is doubtful: the DNA matches TRBJ2-5 better. This CDR3 is 13 amino acids long. The CDR3 sequence: CASRRTGEETQYF. The CDR3 DNA follows: TGTGCCAGCCGACGAACCGGGGAGGAGACCCAGTACTTC.

J is TRBJ2-5 and V is TRBV5-1; TRBD1 aligns across 7 bases. The germline gives CDR1 SGHRS, CDR2 YFSETQ. Trimming cost V 0 bases and J 12 bases; bases outside gene matches: 11. The CDR3 covers 14 residues. The CDR3 bases are TGCGCCAGCAGCTTGGGGCCCCAGGGGGTCATGAAGTACTTC. Residues: CASSLGPQGVMKYF. Full variable domain (remainder filled in from reference TRBV5-1 and TRBJ2-5): KAGVTQTPRYLIKTRGQQVTLSCSPISGHRSVSWYQQTPGQGLQFLFEYFSETQRNKGNFPGRFSGRQFSNSRSEMNVSTLELGDSALYLCASSLGPQGVMKYFGPGTRLLVL.

The chain has TRBV7-2 and TRBJ2-1, with 9 nucleotides matching TRBD2. The CDR3 runs to 20 residues. Looked up from germline, CDR1 is SGHTA and CDR2 is FQGNSA. V dropped 0 bases and J dropped 4; count of bases not matched to a gene: 16. CDR3 coding DNA: TGTGCCAGCAGCTTAGCTGGGACTAGCAAGGTACGGGCGGGATACAATGAGCAGTTCTTC. Translation gives CASSLAGTSKVRAGYNEQFF. The full variable domain, completed using reference TRBV7-2 and TRBJ2-1, is GAGVSQSPSNKVTEKGKDVELRCDPISGHTALYWYRQSLGQGLEFLIYFQGNSAPDKSGLPSDRFSAERTGGSVSTLTIQRTQQEDSAVYLCASSLAGTSKVRAGYNEQFFGPGTRLTVL.

This clonotype was counted between two and nine times. The J gene is TRBJ2-3, the V gene TRBV12-5; TRBD2 might be the D (5 bases). There are 13 residues in the CDR3. Per germline, CDR1 LGHNT and CDR2 FRNRAP. Trimming stripped 5 bases from V and 3 bases from J, with 9 bases between. The CDR3 DNA sequence: TGTGCTAGTGGTATACGGGAAACAGATACGCAGTATTTT. Its protein is CASGIRETDTQYF.

This clonotype was found a few times. The chain combines TRBV27 with TRBJ2-1; unclear D gene. The V gene lost 2 bases and the J gene lost 3 bases, with 11 bases spanning the gap. Germline CDR1 and CDR2: MNHEY and SMNVEV (reference sequence). The CDR3 consists of 15 residues. The CDR3 coding sequence is TGTGCCAGCAGTTTAGGGCTCCTGAACTACAATGAGCAGTTCTTC. It translates to CASSLGLLNYNEQFF.

This clonotype turned up a few times. In nucleotides, the CDR3 is TGCGCCAGCGGGGTAGAGGGTAACAATGAGCAGTTCTTC. Translation gives CASGVEGNNEQFF. V and J are TRBV5-1 and TRBJ2-1, with D perhaps TRBD2 (5 bases). V lost 7 bases and J 5 bases, leaving 13 bases between the germline ends. CDR3 size: 13 residues. Per the germline V gene, CDR1 is SGHRS and CDR2 is YFSETQ.

The genes are TRBV27 and TRBJ2-7; D remains unclear. The CDR3 loop spans 12 amino acids. V was cut by 5 bases and J by 6 bases, with 11 bases left in between. Germline lookup yields CDR1 MNHEY and CDR2 SMNVEV (reference sequence). The CDR3, as DNA: TGTGCCAGCAGTGGCAGGTTGAGCGAGCAGTACTTC. Its protein product is CASSGRLSEQYF.

The chain joins TRBV20-1 to TRBJ2-5; TRBD2 matches at 7 bases. The J call may be incorrect, as the DNA end agrees better with TRBJ2-7. Germline CDR1 reads DFQATT; CDR2 reads SNEGSKA (reference sequence). The CDR3 length is 13 residues. The CDR3 DNA follows: TGCAGCGCCTCCGCGACTAGCCGGGACGAGCAGTACTTC. Translation gives CSASATSRDEQYF.

The gene calls are TRBV15 and TRBJ1-4; tentative D call: TRBD1 (6 bases). V was cut by 7 bases and J by 8 bases, with 23 bases left in between. This CDR3 is 16 amino acids long. Germline values: CDR1 LNHNV, CDR2 YYDKDF (reference sequence). The CDR3: CATNAGAEVRSEKLFF. The CDR3 coding sequence is TGTGCCACCAACGCAGGGGCAGAGGTCCGTAGCGAAAAACTGTTTTTT.